This TCR beta chain was sequenced in a study of OX40 agonist ivuxolimab in advanced cancers. Profiled with immunoSEQ multiplex PCR; TCRdb holds only in-frame clones, not every one. The table has approximately 65,000 clones, roughly 85% seen once; the top ten hold approximately 10%. This specimen consisted of CD4+ or CD8+ T cells sorted from blood, obtained in a trial of the OX40 agonist ivuxolimab. The clonotype comes from an adult with an advanced solid tumor such as melanoma, head and neck, liver or kidney cancer.

The chain's CDR3 is CASSSDLTRAVTGELFF. The CDR3 DNA follows: TGTGCCAGCAGCTCAGACTTGACCCGGGCAGTCACCGGGGAGCTGTTTTTT. The rearrangement links TRBV7-2 to TRBJ2-2; D not certain. The V gene's germline CDR1 is SGHTA and CDR2 FQGNSA. The ends were cut back, 4 bases at V and 4 bases at J, with 19 bases in the middle. The CDR3 is made up of 17 amino acids.